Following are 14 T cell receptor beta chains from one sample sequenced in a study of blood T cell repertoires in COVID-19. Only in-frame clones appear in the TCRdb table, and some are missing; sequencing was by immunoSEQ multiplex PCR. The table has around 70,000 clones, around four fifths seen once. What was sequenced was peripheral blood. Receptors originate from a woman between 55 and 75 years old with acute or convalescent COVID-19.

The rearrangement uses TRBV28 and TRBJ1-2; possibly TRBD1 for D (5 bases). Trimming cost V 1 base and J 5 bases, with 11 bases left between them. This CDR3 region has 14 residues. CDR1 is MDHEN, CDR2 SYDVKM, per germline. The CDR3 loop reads CASSLFGRDYGYTF. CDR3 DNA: TGTGCCAGCAGTTTATTTGGCAGGGATTATGGCTACACCTTC.

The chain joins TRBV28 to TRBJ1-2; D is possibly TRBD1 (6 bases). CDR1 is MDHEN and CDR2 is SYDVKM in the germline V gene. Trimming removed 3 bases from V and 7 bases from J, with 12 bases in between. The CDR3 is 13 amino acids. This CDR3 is CASSFTGYSGYTF. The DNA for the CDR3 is TGTGCCAGCAGTTTTACAGGGTATTCTGGCTACACCTTC.

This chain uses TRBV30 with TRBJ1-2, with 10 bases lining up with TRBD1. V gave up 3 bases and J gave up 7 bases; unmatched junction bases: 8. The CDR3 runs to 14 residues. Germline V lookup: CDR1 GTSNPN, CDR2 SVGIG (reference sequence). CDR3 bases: TGTGCCTGGAGCCAGACAGGGGGCGCCGGTGGCTACACCTTC. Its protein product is CAWSQTGGAGGYTF.

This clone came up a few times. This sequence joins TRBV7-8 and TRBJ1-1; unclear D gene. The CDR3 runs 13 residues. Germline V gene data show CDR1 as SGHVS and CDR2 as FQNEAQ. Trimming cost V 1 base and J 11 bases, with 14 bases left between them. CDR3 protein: CASSLDGSSRAFF. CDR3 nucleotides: TGTGCCAGCAGCTTAGACGGCAGTTCTAGGGCTTTCTTT. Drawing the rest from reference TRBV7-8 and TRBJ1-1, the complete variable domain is GAGVSQSPRYKVAKRGQDVALRCDPISGHVSLFWYQQALGQGPEFLTYFQNEAQLDKSGLPSDRFFAERPEGSVSTLKIQRTQQEDSAVYLCASSLDGSSRAFFGQGTRLTVV.

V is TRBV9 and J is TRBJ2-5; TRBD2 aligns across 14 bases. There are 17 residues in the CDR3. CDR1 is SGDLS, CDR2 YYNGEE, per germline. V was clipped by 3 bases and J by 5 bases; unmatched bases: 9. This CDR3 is CASSAGTSGGRVETQYF. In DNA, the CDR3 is TGTGCCAGCAGCGCCGGGACTAGCGGGGGCCGGGTGGAGACCCAGTACTTC.

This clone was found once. CDR3 sequence reads: CASSPPNSYEQYF. CDR3 coding DNA: TGTGCCAGCTCACCACCGAATAGTTACGAGCAGTACTTC. V gene TRBV18 combines with J gene TRBJ2-7; no clear D gene. From germline, CDR1 is KGHSH and CDR2 LQKENI. The CDR3 runs to 13 residues. V lost 0 bases to trimming and J lost 4 bases, with 7 bases between them.

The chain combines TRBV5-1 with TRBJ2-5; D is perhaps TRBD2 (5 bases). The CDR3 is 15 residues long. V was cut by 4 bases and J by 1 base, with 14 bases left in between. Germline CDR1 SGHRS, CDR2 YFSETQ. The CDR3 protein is CASSPILGSQETQYF. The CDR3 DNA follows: TGCGCCAGCAGCCCCATTCTGGGGAGCCAAGAGACCCAGTACTTC.

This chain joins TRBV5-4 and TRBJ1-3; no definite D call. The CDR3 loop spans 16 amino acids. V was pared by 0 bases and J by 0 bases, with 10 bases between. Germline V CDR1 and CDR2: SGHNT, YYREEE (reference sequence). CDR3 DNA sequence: TGTGCCAGCAGCTTGGGCGGTGGCTCCTCTGGAAACACCATATATTTT. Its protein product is CASSLGGGSSGNTIYF.

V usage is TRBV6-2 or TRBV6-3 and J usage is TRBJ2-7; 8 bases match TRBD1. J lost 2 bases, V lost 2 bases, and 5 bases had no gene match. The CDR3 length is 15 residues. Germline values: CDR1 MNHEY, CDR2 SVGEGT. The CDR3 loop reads CASSYPTGVAYEQYF. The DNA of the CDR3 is TGTGCCAGCAGTTACCCGACAGGGGTGGCCTACGAGCAGTACTTC.

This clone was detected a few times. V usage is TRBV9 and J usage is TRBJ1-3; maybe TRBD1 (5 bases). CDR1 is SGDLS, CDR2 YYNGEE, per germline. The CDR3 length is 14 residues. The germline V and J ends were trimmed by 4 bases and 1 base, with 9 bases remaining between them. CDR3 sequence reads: CASSPPGSGNTIYF. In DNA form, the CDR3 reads TGTGCCAGCAGCCCGCCAGGGTCTGGAAACACCATATATTTT.

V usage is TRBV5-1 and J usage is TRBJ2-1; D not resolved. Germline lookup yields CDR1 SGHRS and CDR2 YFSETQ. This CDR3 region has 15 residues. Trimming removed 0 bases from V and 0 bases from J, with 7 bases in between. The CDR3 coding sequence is TGCGCCAGCAGCTTGGGAGGCTTCTCCTACAATGAGCAGTTCTTC. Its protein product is CASSLGGFSYNEQFF.

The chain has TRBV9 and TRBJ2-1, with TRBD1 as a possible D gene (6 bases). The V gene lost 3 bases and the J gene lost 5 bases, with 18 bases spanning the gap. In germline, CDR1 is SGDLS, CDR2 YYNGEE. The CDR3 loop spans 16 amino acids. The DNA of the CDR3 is TGTGCCAGCAGCGGGAAAGACAGGCGGCGGAACAATGAGCAGTTCTTC. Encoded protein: CASSGKDRRRNNEQFF.

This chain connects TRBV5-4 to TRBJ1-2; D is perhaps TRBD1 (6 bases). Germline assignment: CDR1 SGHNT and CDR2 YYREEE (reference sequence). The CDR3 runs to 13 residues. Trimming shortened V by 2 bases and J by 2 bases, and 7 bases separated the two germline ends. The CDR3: CASSLQGNYGYTF. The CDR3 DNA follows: TGTGCCAGCAGCTTACAGGGAAACTATGGCTACACCTTC.

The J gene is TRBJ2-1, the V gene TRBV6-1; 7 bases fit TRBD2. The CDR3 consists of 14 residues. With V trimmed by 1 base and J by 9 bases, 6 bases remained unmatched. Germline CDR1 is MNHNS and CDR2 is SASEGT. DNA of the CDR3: TGTGCCAGCAGTGAAGGCGGGAGTTATACTGAGCAGTTCTTC. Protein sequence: CASSEGGSYTEQFF.